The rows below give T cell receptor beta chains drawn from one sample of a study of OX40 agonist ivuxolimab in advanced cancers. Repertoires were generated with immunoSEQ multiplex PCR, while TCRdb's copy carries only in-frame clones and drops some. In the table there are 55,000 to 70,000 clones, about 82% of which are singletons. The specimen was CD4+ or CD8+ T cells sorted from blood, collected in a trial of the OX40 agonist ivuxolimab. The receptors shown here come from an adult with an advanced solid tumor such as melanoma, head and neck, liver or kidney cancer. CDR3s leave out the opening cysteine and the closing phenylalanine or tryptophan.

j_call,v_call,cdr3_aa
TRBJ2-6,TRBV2,ASRGRQTGANVLT
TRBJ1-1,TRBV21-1,ASTRGGQGALRTEAF
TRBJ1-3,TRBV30,AWSVLDTTIY
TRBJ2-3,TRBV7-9,ASSLEYSTDTQY
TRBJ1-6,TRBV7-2,ASSPGQGGNSPLH
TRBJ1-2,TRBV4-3,ASSQEQVERGGYT
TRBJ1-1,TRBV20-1,SARREGEAF
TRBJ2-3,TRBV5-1,ASSLARGVTDTQY
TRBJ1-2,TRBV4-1,ASSRGTGGAYNYGYT
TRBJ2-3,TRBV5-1,ASSLQTGAADTQY
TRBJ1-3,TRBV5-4,ASSLSLGTGNTIY
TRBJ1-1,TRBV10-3,AISTGQGGGATEAF
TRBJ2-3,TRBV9,ASSPRGRGLHTDTQY
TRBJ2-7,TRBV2,AITYVGSDEQY
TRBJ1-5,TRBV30,AWSVGPGGNQPQH
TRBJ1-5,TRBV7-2,ASSLDGNNNQPQH
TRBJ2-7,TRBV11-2,ASSLQGYEQY
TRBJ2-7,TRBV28,ASTGGWYEQY
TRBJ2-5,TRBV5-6,ASSLFAIETQY
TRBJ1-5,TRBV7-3,ASSLGVGQGDQPQH
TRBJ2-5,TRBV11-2,ASSIGSEGTQY
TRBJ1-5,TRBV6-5,ASSSIWTDSNQPQH
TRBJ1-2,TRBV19,ASSARRYGYT
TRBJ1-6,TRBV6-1,ASSSVRTYNSPLH
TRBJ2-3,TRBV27,ASSFRVSVAGVSTDTQY
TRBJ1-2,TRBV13,ASSPTFIEKGGGYT
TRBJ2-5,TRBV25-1,ASSVQQGQETQY
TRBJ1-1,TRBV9,ASSVEGGVNTEAF
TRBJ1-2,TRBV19,ASSPEGGTNYGYT
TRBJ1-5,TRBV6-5,ASRPQGTRSSEH
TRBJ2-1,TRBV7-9,ASSLSRVNEQF
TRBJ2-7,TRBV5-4,ASSISGAMTYEQY